Presented here are 26 T cell receptor beta chains from one specimen sequenced in a study of blood T cell repertoires in COVID-19. TCRdb's copy holds only in-frame clones and misses some; the assay was immunoSEQ multiplex PCR. The table includes just under 65,000 clones, more than 75% detected once. Sequencing was carried out using peripheral blood. The origin of the receptors is a man in his 60s with COVID-19, enrolled during active disease.

V and J are TRBV6-1 and TRBJ2-5; no clear D gene. Germline CDR1 and CDR2: MNHNS and SASEGT. The CDR3 has 12 residues. Trimming left V 2 bases short and J 7 bases short, with 8 bases between. DNA of the CDR3: TGTGCCAGCAGTGAACCCCTTAGGACCCAGTACTTC. Its protein is CASSEPLRTQYF.

This clone has only one observation. J is TRBJ2-7 and V is TRBV29-1; TRBD2 might be the D (6 bases). CDR3 length: 14 amino acids. The germline gives CDR1 SQVTM, CDR2 ANQGSEA. Trimming cost V 7 bases and J 0 bases, with 16 bases left between them. Here the CDR3 DNA reads TGCAGCGCTGCCGGCGGGCGGGACTCCTACGAGCAGTACTTC. Its translation is CSAAGGRDSYEQYF.

The chain carries TRBV6-2 or TRBV6-3 and TRBJ2-7; 11 positions agree with TRBD2. Trimming took 6 bases from V and 7 from J; bases not matched to a gene: 8. This CDR3 has 14 amino acids. Germline loops: CDR1 MNHEY, CDR2 SVGEGT. The CDR3 region is CASSIAGGPGEQYF. The CDR3 nucleotides are TGTGCCAGCAGCATAGCGGGGGGGCCGGGAGAGCAGTACTTC.

The chain carries TRBV19 and TRBJ2-7; D possibly corresponds to TRBD1 (6 bases). V was trimmed by 5 bases and J by 6 bases, leaving 14 bases between them. Germline V gene data show CDR1 as LNHDA and CDR2 as SQIVND (reference sequence). The CDR3 is made up of 13 amino acids. The DNA of the CDR3 is TGTGCCAGTAGTTCTAAGACAGGCTCCGAGCAGTACTTC. Its translation is CASSSKTGSEQYF. Looking up the rest from reference TRBV19 and TRBJ2-7 gives the full variable domain: DGGITQSPKYLFRKEGQNVTLSCEQNLNHDAMYWYRQDPGQGLRLIYYSQIVNDFQKGDIAEGYSVSREKKESFPLTVTSAQKNPTAFYLCASSSKTGSEQYFGPGTRLTVT.

Only one count was recorded for this clone. This chain connects TRBV9 to TRBJ2-3; the match to TRBD1 covers 7 bases. There are 12 residues in the CDR3. Trimming at V came to 6 bases and at J to 5 bases, leaving 3 bases not matched to a gene. Germline assignment: CDR1 SGDLS and CDR2 YYNGEE. In DNA form, the CDR3 reads TGTGCCAGCAAGGGGGCGGAAGATACGCAGTATTTT. Translating gives CASKGAEDTQYF. The full variable domain, its missing parts supplied by reference TRBV9 and TRBJ2-3, is DSGVTQTPKHLITATGQRVTLRCSPRSGDLSVYWYQQSLDQGLQFLIQYYNGEERAKGNILERFSAQQFPDLHSELNLSSLELGDSALYFCASKGAEDTQYFGPGTRLTVL.

This clone was seen a single time. The rearrangement joins TRBV24-1 to TRBJ1-1; D is unresolved. This CDR3 comprises 13 residues. Germline V lookup: CDR1 KGHDR, CDR2 SFDVKD. Between the trimmed V and J ends, which lost 4 bases and 8 bases, there was a span of 13 bases. CDR3 in DNA: TGTGCCACCAGTGACGCTGCACTGGAGGAAGCTTTCTTT. Translating gives CATSDAALEEAFF.

CDR3 loop: CASSLAGGFEKLFF. The CDR3 nucleotides read TGTGCCAGCAGCTTAGCAGGAGGTTTTGAAAAACTGTTTTTT. The chain uses TRBV7-2 and TRBJ1-4; D not certain. Looked up from germline, CDR1 is SGHTA and CDR2 is FQGNSA. The CDR3 is made up of 14 amino acids. V lost 0 bases, J lost 7 bases, and 9 bases lay in between.

The genes are TRBV10-3 and TRBJ2-7, with TRBD2 matching over 10 bases. The CDR3 runs to 13 residues. Trimming cost V 7 bases and J 4 bases; bases outside gene matches: 4. From germline, CDR1 is ENHRY and CDR2 SYGVKD. The CDR3 region is CAITASGSYEQYF. Written as DNA, the CDR3 is TGTGCCATCACCGCTAGCGGGAGTTACGAGCAGTACTTC.

The chain joins TRBV18 to TRBJ2-2; TRBD2 agrees at 9 bases. The V gene's germline CDR1 is KGHSH and CDR2 LQKENI. This CDR3 is built from 15 residues. Losses at the gene ends were 5 bases for V and 6 bases for J; bases not matched to a gene: 7. Written as DNA, the CDR3 is TGTGCCAGCTCATCCGTATTAGCGGGAGCCGGGGAGCTGTTTTTT. It yields the protein CASSSVLAGAGELFF.

This clone has a count of ten or more. The chain couples TRBV4-1 to TRBJ2-1, with D possibly matching TRBD2 (5 bases). The CDR3 length is 15 residues. Germline CDR1 and CDR2: MGHRA and YSYEKL. The ends were cut back, 9 bases at V and 4 bases at J, with 19 bases in the middle. CDR3 in DNA: TGCGCCAGTCAGTCGGGAACGGGGATGTACAATGAGCAGTTCTTC. Protein product: CASQSGTGMYNEQFF.

The chain couples TRBV19 to TRBJ2-7; weak D call: TRBD2 (7 bases). Germline CDR1 LNHDA, CDR2 SQIVND (reference sequence). The V end was cut by 10 bases, the J end by 3 bases, with 16 bases between. The CDR3 contains 13 residues. The CDR3 reads CATSRGGSYEQYF. The CDR3 bases are TGTGCCACCTCAAGGGGGGGGAGCTACGAGCAGTACTTC. Supplemented by reference TRBV19 and TRBJ2-7, the full variable domain reads DGGITQSPKYLFRKEGQNVTLSCEQNLNHDAMYWYRQDPGQGLRLIYYSQIVNDFQKGDIAEGYSVSREKKESFPLTVTSAQKNPTAFYLCATSRGGSYEQYFGPGTRLTVT.

There are a few counts of this clone. The chain employs TRBV5-1 and TRBJ2-1, with TRBD2 matching over 9 bases. The V gene end was trimmed by 4 bases and the J gene end by 9 bases; junction bases not matched to a gene: 11. CDR3 size: 15 residues. Germline V gives CDR1 SGHRS, CDR2 YFSETQ. This chain's CDR3 is CASSGSSGRSGEQFF. CDR3 nucleotide sequence: TGCGCCAGCAGCGGATCAAGCGGGAGGAGTGGTGAGCAGTTCTTC. Looking up the rest from reference TRBV5-1 and TRBJ2-1 gives the full variable domain: KAGVTQTPRYLIKTRGQQVTLSCSPISGHRSVSWYQQTPGQGLQFLFEYFSETQRNKGNFPGRFSGRQFSNSRSEMNVSTLELGDSALYLCASSGSSGRSGEQFFGPGTRLTVL.

V is TRBV6-5 and J is TRBJ2-1; weak D call: TRBD2 (5 bases). This CDR3 contains 12 residues. Trimming shortened V by 6 bases and J by 4 bases, and 7 bases separated the two germline ends. CDR1 and CDR2 from the germline V gene are MNHEY and SVGAGI. CDR3 sequence reads: CASSRGYNEQFF. The CDR3 DNA follows: TGTGCCAGCAGCCGGGGATACAATGAGCAGTTCTTC.

This clone was counted only a few times. This chain joins TRBV2 and TRBJ1-5, with 9 positions matching TRBD1. J lost 4 bases, V lost 7 bases, and 5 bases had no gene match. Germline values: CDR1 SNHLY, CDR2 FYNNEI. This CDR3 has 14 amino acids. The DNA for the CDR3 is TGTGCCAGCAACCCCGGGACAGGGAATCAGCCCCAGCATTTT. Its translation is CASNPGTGNQPQHF.

This chain uses TRBV28 with TRBJ1-1; 8 positions agree with TRBD1. The CDR3 length is 15 residues. Germline CDR1 MDHEN, CDR2 SYDVKM. The junction had 9 bases not matched to a gene; V was cut back by 6 bases and J by 3 bases. DNA of the CDR3: TGTGCCAGCAGCTACCCCGGGACAGGTGACACTGAAGCTTTCTTT. Protein sequence: CASSYPGTGDTEAFF.

This clone was picked up one time. The CDR3 coding sequence is TGTGCCACCAAGTTGGCGGACACAGATACGCAGTATTTT. Its translation: CATKLADTDTQYF. V is TRBV24-1 and J is TRBJ2-3, with no clear D. CDR1 and CDR2 from the germline V gene are KGHDR and SFDVKD. CDR3 length equals 13 residues. The V end was cut by 8 bases, the J end by 2 bases, with 10 bases between.

This chain uses TRBV7-2 with TRBJ2-1; 8 bases fit TRBD2. Germline-derived CDR1 and CDR2 are SGHTA and FQGNSA. Trimming at V came to 1 base and at J to 5 bases, leaving 1 base not matched to a gene. The CDR3 contains 14 residues. The CDR3 bases are TGTGCCAGCAGCTTAGTCGGGAGGGACAATGAGCAGTTCTTC. Protein product: CASSLVGRDNEQFF.

The rearrangement joins TRBV2 to TRBJ2-3; TRBD2 might be the D (6 bases). V was pared by 5 bases and J by 1 base, with 10 bases between. CDR1 is SNHLY and CDR2 is FYNNEI in the germline V gene. The CDR3 is made up of 14 amino acids. CDR3 DNA: TGTGCCAGCAGTAAGGGAGGCGGCACAGATACGCAGTATTTT. Translating it yields CASSKGGGTDTQYF.

The chain links TRBV7-3 to TRBJ2-2; TRBD1 might be the D (6 bases). Between the trimmed V and J ends, which lost 5 bases and 3 bases, there was a span of 10 bases. The CDR3 has 14 residues. The germline gives CDR1 SGHTA, CDR2 FQGTGA. The CDR3 loop reads CASSQDSYTGELFF. The DNA of the CDR3 is TGTGCCAGCAGCCAGGACAGTTACACCGGGGAGCTGTTTTTT. Based on the CDR3 plus reference TRBV7-3 and TRBJ2-2, the full variable domain is GAGVSQTPSNKVTEKGKYVELRCDPISGHTALYWYRQSLGQGPEFLIYFQGTGAADDSGLPNDRFFAVRPEGSVSTLKIQRTERGDSAVYLCASSQDSYTGELFFGEGSRLTVL.

The chain joins TRBV6-5 to TRBJ1-3; 9 nucleotides match TRBD1. Trimming removed 4 bases from V and 8 bases from J; junction bases left unmatched: 9. CDR1 and CDR2 (germline): MNHEY, SVGAGI. The CDR3 runs to 15 residues. CDR3 in amino acids: CASSFTGTGSYTIYF. The CDR3, as DNA: TGTGCCAGCAGTTTCACCGGGACAGGGTCATACACCATATATTTT.

The chain employs TRBV11-2 and TRBJ2-3; D call uncertain. Trimming stripped 10 bases from V and 0 bases from J, with 14 bases between. This CDR3 is built from 14 residues. Germline lookup yields CDR1 SGHAT and CDR2 FQNNGV. As DNA, the CDR3 is TGTGCCACCTTATACACGACTAGCACAGATACGCAGTATTTT. Translated: CATLYTTSTDTQYF.

The chain joins TRBV18 to TRBJ2-5; D unresolved. The CDR3 covers 15 residues. The V gene's germline CDR1 is KGHSH and CDR2 LQKENI. The V end lost 3 bases, the J end lost 0 bases, and 11 bases lay between the germline ends. CDR3 region: CASSPLSSHQETQYF. CDR3 sequence (DNA): TGTGCCAGCTCACCTCTTTCTAGTCACCAAGAGACCCAGTACTTC.

J is TRBJ1-2 and V is TRBV6-5; 11 positions agree with TRBD1. The CDR3 sequence is 13 residues long. Germline loops: CDR1 MNHEY, CDR2 SVGAGI. Losses at the gene ends were 6 bases for V and 8 bases for J; bases not matched to a gene: 5. The CDR3 protein is CASRDRGLRGYTF. Written as DNA, the CDR3 is TGTGCCAGCAGGGACAGGGGGCTTCGGGGCTACACCTTC.

This chain uses TRBV6-2 or TRBV6-3 with TRBJ2-1, with a weak D call TRBD2 (6 bases). Trimming took off 4 bases at V and 15 bases at J, with 19 bases between the two ends. The CDR3 extends over 13 amino acids. Looked up from germline, CDR1 is MNHEY and CDR2 is SVGEGT. This chain's CDR3 is CASSSRDFALRFF. CDR3 in DNA: TGTGCCAGCAGTTCTAGGGACTTCGCACTTCGGTTCTTC.

The gene calls are TRBV5-4 and TRBJ2-2; 11 nucleotides align to TRBD2. This CDR3 comprises 15 residues. Unmatched junction bases numbered 2, after V lost 2 bases and J lost 5 bases. Germline lookup yields CDR1 SGHNT and CDR2 YYREEE (reference sequence). The CDR3 sequence is CASSLSSGGTGELFF. For the CDR3, the DNA is TGTGCCAGCAGCTTATCTAGCGGGGGGACCGGGGAGCTGTTTTTT.

The chain has TRBV11-1 and TRBJ2-7; no firm D call. The length of the CDR3 is 14 residues. V lost 2 bases to trimming and J lost 2 bases, with 10 bases between them. Germline CDR1 SGHAT, CDR2 FQDESV (reference sequence). As DNA, the CDR3 is TGTGCCAGCAGCTTATACGGTACCCCCTACGAGCAGTACTTC. It translates to CASSLYGTPYEQYF.